The 9 T cell receptor beta chains listed next were all sequenced from one sample in a study of blood T cell repertoires in COVID-19 (dated by TCRdb to about 2020). Library preparation used the immunoSEQ multiplex PCR assay. What TCRdb holds here is the immuneACCESS table cut down to in-frame rearrangements. Part of the clones is not present; checked against another copy, under half of the missing clones reflect an unresolved V gene, and the others are unexplained. This sample has under 250,000 clones in its table, and approximately 85% of those were observed once. The ten largest clones add up to less than 6.5% of the sample. The sequenced material came from peripheral blood. Receptor source: a man aged 45-65 years with COVID-19, enrolled during active disease.

The V call is TRBV27, the J call TRBJ1-1, with D perhaps TRBD1 (6 bases). V lost 3 bases to trimming and J lost 0 bases, with 8 bases between them. The CDR3 runs 14 residues. CDR1 is MNHEY and CDR2 is SMNVEV in the germline V gene (reference sequence). This CDR3 reads CASSFGTMNTEAFF. CDR3 in DNA: TGTGCCAGCAGTTTCGGGACAATGAACACTGAAGCTTTCTTT.

The J gene is TRBJ1-5, the V gene TRBV12-2. TRBV12-2 is classified as a pseudogene. The CDR3 is made up of 18 amino acids. CDR3 sequence: CASRTRMGGEKRGQPQHF. DNA for the CDR3: TGTGCAAGTCGCACCCGAATGGGGGGGGAAAAGCGAGGTCAGCCCCAGCATTTT.

The chain recombines TRBV5-1 with TRBJ1-1, with TRBD1 identical over 7 bases. CDR1 SGHRS and CDR2 YFSETQ come from the germline V gene. CDR3 length: 15 residues. Trimming at V came to 3 bases and at J to 0 bases, leaving 5 bases not matched to a gene. The CDR3, as DNA: TGCGCCAGCAGCTACGACGGACAGGTGAACACTGAAGCTTTCTTT. Protein: CASSYDGQVNTEAFF.

This clone showed up just a few times. The chain employs TRBV6-6 and TRBJ1-2; 7 nucleotides align to TRBD1. The V segment lost 7 bases and the J segment 8 bases; nucleotides outside the gene matches: 13. Germline CDR1 reads MNHNY; CDR2 reads SVGAGI (reference sequence). CDR3 length equals 14 residues. The CDR3 reads CASTNGLTGRGYTF. CDR3 bases: TGTGCCAGCACCAACGGATTGACAGGGCGCGGCTACACCTTC.

The V and J genes are TRBV5-1 and TRBJ1-6, with D unresolved. The germline V gene has CDR1 SGHRS and CDR2 YFSETQ. Trimming stripped 2 bases from V and 7 bases from J, with 7 bases between. The length of the CDR3 is 13 residues. Here the CDR3 reads CASSFEGNSPLHF. As DNA, the CDR3 is TGCGCCAGCAGCTTTGAGGGAAATTCACCCCTCCACTTT. The full variable domain, completed using reference TRBV5-1 and TRBJ1-6, is KAGVTQTPRYLIKTRGQQVTLSCSPISGHRSVSWYQQTPGQGLQFLFEYFSETQRNKGNFPGRFSGRQFSNSRSEMNVSTLELGDSALYLCASSFEGNSPLHFGNGTRLTVT.

This chain connects TRBV25-1 to TRBJ2-4; possibly TRBD1 for D (6 bases). CDR3 length: 16 residues. Trimming stripped 4 bases from V and 1 base from J, with 14 bases between. Germline values: CDR1 MGHDK, CDR2 SYGVNS. CDR3 coding DNA: TGTGCCAGCAGTGGGGGACACATCTCGGCCAAAAACATTCAGTACTTC. It specifies CASSGGHISAKNIQYF.

The V and J genes are TRBV15 and TRBJ1-5; tentatively, D is TRBD1 (6 bases). CDR1 and CDR2 (germline): LNHNV, YYDKDF (reference sequence). The length of the CDR3 is 15 residues. V lost 0 bases and J lost 3, with 9 bases in between. CDR3 sequence reads: CATSRETGYNQPQHF. The CDR3 DNA reads TGTGCCACCAGCAGAGAAACAGGGTACAATCAGCCCCAGCATTTT.

The J gene is TRBJ1-5, the V gene TRBV10-3; 9 bases align to TRBD1. There are 15 residues in the CDR3. Germline CDR1 and CDR2: ENHRY and SYGVKD. Trimming removed 0 bases from V and 9 bases from J; junction bases left unmatched: 6. The CDR3 sequence is CAISESVPGQGPQHF. The CDR3 nucleotides are TGTGCCATCAGTGAGTCTGTCCCGGGACAGGGGCCCCAGCATTTT.

The CDR3 DNA reads TGTGCCAGCAGTGGAGGCAGGGATTACACCGGGGAGCTGTTTTTT. Amino acid sequence: CASSGGRDYTGELFF. This sequence joins TRBV2 and TRBJ2-2; D might be TRBD1 (5 bases). This CDR3 has 15 amino acids. Germline CDR1 and CDR2: SNHLY and FYNNEI. Trimming removed 4 bases from V and 3 bases from J, with 12 bases in between.